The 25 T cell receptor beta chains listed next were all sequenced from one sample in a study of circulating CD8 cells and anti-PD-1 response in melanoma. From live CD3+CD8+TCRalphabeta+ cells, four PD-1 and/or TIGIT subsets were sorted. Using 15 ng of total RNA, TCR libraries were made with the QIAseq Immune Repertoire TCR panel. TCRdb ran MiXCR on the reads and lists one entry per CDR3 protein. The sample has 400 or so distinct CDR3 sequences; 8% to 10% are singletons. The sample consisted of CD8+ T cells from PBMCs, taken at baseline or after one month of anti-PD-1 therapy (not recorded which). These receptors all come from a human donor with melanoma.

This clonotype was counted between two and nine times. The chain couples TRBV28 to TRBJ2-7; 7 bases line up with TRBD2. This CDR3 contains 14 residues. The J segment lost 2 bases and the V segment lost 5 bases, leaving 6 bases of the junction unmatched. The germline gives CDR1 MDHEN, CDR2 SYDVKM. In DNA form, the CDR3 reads TGTGCCAGCAGTCGAAGGACTAGTCCCTACGAGCAGTACTTC. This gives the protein CASSRRTSPYEQYF.

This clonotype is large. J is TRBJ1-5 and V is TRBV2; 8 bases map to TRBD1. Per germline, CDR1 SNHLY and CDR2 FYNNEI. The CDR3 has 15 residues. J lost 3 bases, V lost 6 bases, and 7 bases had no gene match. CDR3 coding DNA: TGTGCCAGCAGGCAGGTGACAGGGGACAATCAGCCCCAGCATTTT. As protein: CASRQVTGDNQPQHF.

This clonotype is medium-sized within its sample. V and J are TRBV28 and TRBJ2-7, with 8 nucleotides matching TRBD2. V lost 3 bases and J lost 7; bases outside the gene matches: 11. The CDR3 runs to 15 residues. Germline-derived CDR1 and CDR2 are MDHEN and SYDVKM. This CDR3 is CASSFRRGALGEQYF. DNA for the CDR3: TGTGCCAGCAGTTTTCGGCGGGGGGCCCTTGGGGAGCAGTACTTC.

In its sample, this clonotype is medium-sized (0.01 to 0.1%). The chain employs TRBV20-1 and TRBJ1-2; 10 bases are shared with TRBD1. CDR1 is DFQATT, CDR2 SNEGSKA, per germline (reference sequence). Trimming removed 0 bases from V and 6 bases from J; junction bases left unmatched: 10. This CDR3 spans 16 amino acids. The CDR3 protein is CSARDRDRGTLDGYTF. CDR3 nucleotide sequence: TGCAGTGCTAGAGATAGGGACAGGGGAACCTTAGATGGCTACACCTTC.

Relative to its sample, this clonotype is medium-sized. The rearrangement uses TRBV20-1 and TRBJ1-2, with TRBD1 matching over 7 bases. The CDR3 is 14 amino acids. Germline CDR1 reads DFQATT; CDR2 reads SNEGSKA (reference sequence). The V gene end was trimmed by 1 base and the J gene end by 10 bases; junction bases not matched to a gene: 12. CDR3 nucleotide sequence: TGCAGTGCTAGAGGTATTCGGACAGGATTCGACTACACCTTC. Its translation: CSARGIRTGFDYTF.

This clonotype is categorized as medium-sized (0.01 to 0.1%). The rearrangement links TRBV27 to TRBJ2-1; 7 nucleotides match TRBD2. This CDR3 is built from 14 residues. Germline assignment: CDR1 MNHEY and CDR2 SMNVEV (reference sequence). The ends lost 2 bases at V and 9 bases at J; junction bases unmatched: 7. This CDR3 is CASSLIAGVVEQFF. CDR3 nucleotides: TGTGCCAGCAGTTTAATCGCGGGAGTGGTTGAGCAGTTCTTC.

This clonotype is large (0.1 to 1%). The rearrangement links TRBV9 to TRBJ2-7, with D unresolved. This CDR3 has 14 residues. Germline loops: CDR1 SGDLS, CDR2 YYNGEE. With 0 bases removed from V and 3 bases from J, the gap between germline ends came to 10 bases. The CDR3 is CASSVGISNYEQYF. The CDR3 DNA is TGTGCCAGCAGCGTAGGTATTAGTAACTACGAGCAGTACTTC.

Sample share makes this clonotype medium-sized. Here the CDR3 reads CASSTSTGGEGYTF. CDR3 nucleotide sequence: TGTGCCAGCAGCACCTCGACAGGGGGCGAAGGCTACACCTTC. J is TRBJ1-2 and V is TRBV9, with 10 nucleotides matching TRBD1. CDR1 is SGDLS, CDR2 YYNGEE, per germline. Trimming took 4 bases from V and 8 from J; bases not matched to a gene: 8. The CDR3 is 14 amino acids.

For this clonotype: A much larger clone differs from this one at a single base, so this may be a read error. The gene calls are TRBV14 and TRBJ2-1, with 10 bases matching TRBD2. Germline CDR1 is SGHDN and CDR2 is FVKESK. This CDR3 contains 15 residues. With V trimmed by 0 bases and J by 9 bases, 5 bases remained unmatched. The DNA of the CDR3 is TGTGCCAGCAGCCAAGACTGCCTAGCGGGAGTTGAGCAGTTCTTC. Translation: CASSQDCLAGVEQFF.

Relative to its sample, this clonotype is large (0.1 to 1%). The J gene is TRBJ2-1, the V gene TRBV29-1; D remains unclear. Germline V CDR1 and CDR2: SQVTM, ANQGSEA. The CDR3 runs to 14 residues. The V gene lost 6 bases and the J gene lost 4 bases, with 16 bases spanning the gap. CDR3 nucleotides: TGCAGCGTCCCCGCGCAGTCCTTTTACAATGAGCAGTTCTTC. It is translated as CSVPAQSFYNEQFF.

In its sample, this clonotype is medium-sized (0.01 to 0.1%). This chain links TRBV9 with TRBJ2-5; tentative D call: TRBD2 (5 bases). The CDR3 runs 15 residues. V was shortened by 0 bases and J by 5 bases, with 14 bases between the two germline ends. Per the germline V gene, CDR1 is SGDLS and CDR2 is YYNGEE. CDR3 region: CASSVEGGPRETQYF. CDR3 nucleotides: TGTGCCAGCAGCGTAGAAGGAGGACCGCGGGAGACCCAGTACTTC.

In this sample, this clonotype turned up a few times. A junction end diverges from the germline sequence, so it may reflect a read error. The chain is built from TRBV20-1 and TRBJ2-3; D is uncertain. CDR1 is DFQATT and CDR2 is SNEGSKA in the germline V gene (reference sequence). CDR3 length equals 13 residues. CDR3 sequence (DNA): TGCAGTGCCCCGGTGGGGTTTACGGATACGCAGTACTTT. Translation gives CSAPVGFTDTQYF.

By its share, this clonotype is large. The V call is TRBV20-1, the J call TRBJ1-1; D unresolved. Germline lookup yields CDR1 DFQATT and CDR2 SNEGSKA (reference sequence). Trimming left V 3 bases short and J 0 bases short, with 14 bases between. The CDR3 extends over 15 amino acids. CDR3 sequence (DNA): TGCAGTGCTAGGGCTTCCCCGGGCCTGAACACTGAAGCTTTCTTT. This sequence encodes CSARASPGLNTEAFF.

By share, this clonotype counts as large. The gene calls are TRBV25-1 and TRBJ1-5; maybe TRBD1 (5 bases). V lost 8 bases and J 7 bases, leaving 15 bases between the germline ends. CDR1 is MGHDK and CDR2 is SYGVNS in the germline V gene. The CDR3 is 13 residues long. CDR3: CASLGRVGQPQHF. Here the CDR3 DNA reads TGTGCCAGCTTGGGCAGGGTTGGCCAGCCCCAGCATTTT.

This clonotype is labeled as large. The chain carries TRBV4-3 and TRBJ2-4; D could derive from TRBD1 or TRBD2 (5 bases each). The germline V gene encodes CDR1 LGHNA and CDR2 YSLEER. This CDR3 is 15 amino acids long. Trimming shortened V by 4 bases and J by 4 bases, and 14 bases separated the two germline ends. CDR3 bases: TGCGCCAGCAGCCCCGCCCGGGACCGAAAAAACATTCAGTACTTC. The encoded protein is CASSPARDRKNIQYF.

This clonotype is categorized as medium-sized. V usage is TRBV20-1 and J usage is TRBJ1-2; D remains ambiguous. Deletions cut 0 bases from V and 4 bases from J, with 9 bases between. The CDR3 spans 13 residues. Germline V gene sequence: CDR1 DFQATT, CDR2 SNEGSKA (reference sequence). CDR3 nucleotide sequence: TGCAGTGCTAGAGATTCGACGGGCTATGGCTACACCTTC. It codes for CSARDSTGYGYTF.

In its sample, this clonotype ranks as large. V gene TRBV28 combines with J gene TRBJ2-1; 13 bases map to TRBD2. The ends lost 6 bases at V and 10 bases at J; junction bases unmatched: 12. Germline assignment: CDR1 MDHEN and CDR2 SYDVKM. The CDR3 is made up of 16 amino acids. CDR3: CASSFEELAGGGEQFF. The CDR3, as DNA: TGTGCCAGCAGCTTCGAGGAACTAGCGGGAGGGGGGGAGCAGTTCTTC.

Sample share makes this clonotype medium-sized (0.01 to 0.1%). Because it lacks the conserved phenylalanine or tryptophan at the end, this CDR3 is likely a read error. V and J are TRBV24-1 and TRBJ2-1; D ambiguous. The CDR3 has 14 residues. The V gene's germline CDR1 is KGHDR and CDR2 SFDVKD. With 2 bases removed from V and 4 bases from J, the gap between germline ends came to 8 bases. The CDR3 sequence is CATSDSGPYNEQFL. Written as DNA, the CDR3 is TGTGCCACCAGTGATTCCGGGCCTTACAATGAGCAGTTCCTC.

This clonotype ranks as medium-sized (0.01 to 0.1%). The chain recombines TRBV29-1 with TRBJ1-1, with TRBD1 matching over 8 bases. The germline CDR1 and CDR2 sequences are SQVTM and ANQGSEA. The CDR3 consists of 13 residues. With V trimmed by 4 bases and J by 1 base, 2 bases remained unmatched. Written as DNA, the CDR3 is TGCAGCGTTGCAGGGGGCAAGAACACTGAAGCTTTCTTT. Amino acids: CSVAGGKNTEAFF. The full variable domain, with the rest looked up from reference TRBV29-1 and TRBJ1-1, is SAVISQKPSRDICQRGTSLTIQCQVDSQVTMMFWYRQQPGQSLTLIATANQGSEATYESGFVIDKFPISRPNLTFSTLTVSNMSPEDSSIYLCSVAGGKNTEAFFGQGTRLTVV.

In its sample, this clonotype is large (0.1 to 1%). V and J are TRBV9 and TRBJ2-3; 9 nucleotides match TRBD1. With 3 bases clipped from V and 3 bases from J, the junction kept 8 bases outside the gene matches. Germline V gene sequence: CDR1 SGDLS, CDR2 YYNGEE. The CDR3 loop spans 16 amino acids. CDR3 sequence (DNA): TGTGCCAGCAGCGGCCTAGGAGACAGGGGGACAGATACGCAGTATTTT. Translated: CASSGLGDRGTDTQYF.

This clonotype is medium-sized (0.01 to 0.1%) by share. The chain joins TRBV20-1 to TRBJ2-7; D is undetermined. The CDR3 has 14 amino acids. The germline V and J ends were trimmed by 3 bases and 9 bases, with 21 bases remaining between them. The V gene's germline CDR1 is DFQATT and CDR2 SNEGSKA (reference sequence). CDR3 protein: CSARVENQYLGQYF. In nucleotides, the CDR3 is TGCAGTGCTAGGGTCGAGAACCAATATCTCGGGCAGTACTTC.

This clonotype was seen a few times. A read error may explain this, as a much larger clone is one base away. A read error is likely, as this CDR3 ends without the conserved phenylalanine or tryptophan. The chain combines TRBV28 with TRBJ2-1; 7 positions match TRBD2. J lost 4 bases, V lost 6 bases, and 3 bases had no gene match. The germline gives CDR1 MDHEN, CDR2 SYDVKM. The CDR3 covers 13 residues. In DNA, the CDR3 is TGTGCCAGCAGGCCTAGCGGATACAATGAGCAGTTCCTC. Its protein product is CASRPSGYNEQFL.

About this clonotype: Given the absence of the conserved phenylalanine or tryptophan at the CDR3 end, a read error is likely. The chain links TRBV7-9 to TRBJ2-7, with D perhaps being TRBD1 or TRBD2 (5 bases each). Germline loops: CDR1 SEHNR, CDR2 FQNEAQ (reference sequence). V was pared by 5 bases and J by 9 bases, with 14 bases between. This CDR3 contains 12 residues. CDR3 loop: CASSLGTNGQYS. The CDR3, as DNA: TGTGCCAGCAGCCTGGGGACCAACGGGCAGTACTCC.

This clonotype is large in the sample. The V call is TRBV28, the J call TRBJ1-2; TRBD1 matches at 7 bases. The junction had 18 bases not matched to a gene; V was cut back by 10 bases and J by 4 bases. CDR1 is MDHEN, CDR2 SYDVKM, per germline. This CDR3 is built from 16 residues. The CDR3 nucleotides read TGTGCCACCCACTCTCCACGGGACAGTGCCCTCTATGGCTACACCTTC. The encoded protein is CATHSPRDSALYGYTF.

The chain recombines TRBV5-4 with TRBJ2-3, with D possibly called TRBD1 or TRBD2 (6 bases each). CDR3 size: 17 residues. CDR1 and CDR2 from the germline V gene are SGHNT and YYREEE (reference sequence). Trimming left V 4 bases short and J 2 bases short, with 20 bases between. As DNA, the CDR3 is TGTGCCAGCAGCCCCTTCCTCGGGGGCATACTCACAGATACGCAGTATTTT. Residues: CASSPFLGGILTDTQYF.